These T cell receptor beta chains were read from a single sample in a study of T cell responses to AZD1222 COVID-19 vaccine. Produced via immunoSEQ multiplex PCR; TCRdb's table is partial and in-frame only. The sample contains 88,000 or so clones, 89% of which appear only once. Material: peripheral blood, obtained on day 0 of AZD1222 vaccination. The origin of the receptors is an adult in good health. CDR3s include the opening cysteine and the closing phenylalanine or tryptophan. Fields, in order: CDR3 DNA, CDR3 protein, J gene, V gene, D gene, clone size. D genes are given only for firm matches. Size is omitted from some rows. Given values are once, few, many or a class for expanded clones.

CDR3 DNA: TGTGCCAGCAGTCCCGGGACAGGGGGAAGCGAGCAGTACTTC
CDR3 protein: CASSPGTGGSEQYF
J gene: TRBJ2-7
V gene: TRBV27
D gene: TRBD1
clone size: .

CDR3 DNA: TGTGCCAGCAGCTTGGCTAGCGGGGGCTCCCCTGCGGTGGTCTTC
CDR3 protein: CASSLASGGSPAVVF
J gene: TRBJ2-1
V gene: TRBV7-9
D gene: TRBD2
clone size: .

CDR3 DNA: TGTGCCAGCAGCTTAGATACTAGCACAGATACGCAGTATTTT
CDR3 protein: CASSLDTSTDTQYF
J gene: TRBJ2-3
V gene: TRBV5-4
D gene: .
clone size: .

CDR3 DNA: TGTGCCAGCAGCTCCTTCCCCCGACTAGCGGGGGCCTACAATGAGCAGTTCTTC
CDR3 protein: CASSSFPRLAGAYNEQFF
J gene: TRBJ2-1
V gene: TRBV7-2
D gene: TRBD2
clone size: .

CDR3 DNA: TGTGCCAGCAGCCAGCCGGGACAGGGGTACAATGAGCAGTTCTTC
CDR3 protein: CASSQPGQGYNEQFF
J gene: TRBJ2-1
V gene: TRBV7-9
D gene: TRBD1
clone size: .

CDR3 DNA: TGTGCCAGCAGTTACCCCCTGGGTAGCGGGGGCCTCAATGAGCAGTTCTTC
CDR3 protein: CASSYPLGSGGLNEQFF
J gene: TRBJ2-1
V gene: TRBV6-2/TRBV6-3
D gene: TRBD2
clone size: .

CDR3 DNA: TGTGCCAGTAGCCCGGGGCAGGTCTCTGGAAACACCATATATTTT
CDR3 protein: CASSPGQVSGNTIYF
J gene: TRBJ1-3
V gene: TRBV19
D gene: .
clone size: .

CDR3 DNA: TGTGCCAGCAGCAGATGGACGGAGAACACTGAAGCTTTCTTT
CDR3 protein: CASSRWTENTEAFF
J gene: TRBJ1-1
V gene: TRBV7-8
D gene: .
clone size: .

CDR3 DNA: TGTGCCAGCAGTTTATCCTATGCTGTGGATGGCTACACCTTC
CDR3 protein: CASSLSYAVDGYTF
J gene: TRBJ1-2
V gene: TRBV27
D gene: .
clone size: once

CDR3 DNA: TGTGCCAGCAGCGGACCCTCTAACTACGAGCAGTACTTC
CDR3 protein: CASSGPSNYEQYF
J gene: TRBJ2-7
V gene: TRBV6-5
D gene: .
clone size: .

CDR3 DNA: TGTGCCAGCCCGGGCAGGCAGCTCCAAGAGACCCAGTACTTC
CDR3 protein: CASPGRQLQETQYF
J gene: TRBJ2-5
V gene: TRBV2
D gene: .
clone size: .

CDR3 DNA: TGTGCCAGCAGATTGACAAATGGGGGTGAAAAACTGTTTTTT
CDR3 protein: CASRLTNGGEKLFF
J gene: TRBJ1-4
V gene: TRBV25-1
D gene: .
clone size: .

CDR3 DNA: TGTGCCAGCAGTCCTCGGGAAGACGGACATCAGCCCCAGCATTTT
CDR3 protein: CASSPREDGHQPQHF
J gene: TRBJ1-5
V gene: TRBV27
D gene: .
clone size: medium-sized

CDR3 DNA: TGTGCCAGCAGCTTAGGGGACAGGGCTGAAGCTTTCTTT
CDR3 protein: CASSLGDRAEAFF
J gene: TRBJ1-1
V gene: TRBV7-8
D gene: TRBD1
clone size: .

CDR3 DNA: TGTGCCAGCAGCTTGGACAGCAATTCACCCCTCCACTTT
CDR3 protein: CASSLDSNSPLHF
J gene: TRBJ1-6
V gene: TRBV7-8
D gene: .
clone size: .

CDR3 DNA: TGTGCCAGCAGTTACGCTCAAAATTCACCCCTCCACTTT
CDR3 protein: CASSYAQNSPLHF
J gene: TRBJ1-6
V gene: TRBV6-5
D gene: .
clone size: .

CDR3 DNA: TGTGCCAGCAGCGTCACTAGTTCGGGTGAGCAGTTCTTC
CDR3 protein: CASSVTSSGEQFF
J gene: TRBJ2-1
V gene: TRBV7-2
D gene: .
clone size: once

CDR3 DNA: TGTGCCAGCAGTGAAGTTCTGGGAGCGGGCACCGGGGAGCTGTTTTTT
CDR3 protein: CASSEVLGAGTGELFF
J gene: TRBJ2-2
V gene: TRBV6-1
D gene: .
clone size: .

CDR3 DNA: TGTGCCAGCCAGACAGGAAACTATGGCTACACCTTC
CDR3 protein: CASQTGNYGYTF
J gene: TRBJ1-2
V gene: TRBV2
D gene: .
clone size: once

CDR3 DNA: TGTGCCAGCAGCCTCCTGGGGTACCAAGAGACCCAGTACTTC
CDR3 protein: CASSLLGYQETQYF
J gene: TRBJ2-5
V gene: TRBV7-3
D gene: .
clone size: .

CDR3 DNA: TGCAGCGTCGTAGAGAATTCACCCCTCCACTTT
CDR3 protein: CSVVENSPLHF
J gene: TRBJ1-6
V gene: TRBV29-1
D gene: .
clone size: once

CDR3 DNA: TGTGCCAGCAGTTGGGGGTTCTATGGCTACACCTTC
CDR3 protein: CASSWGFYGYTF
J gene: TRBJ1-2
V gene: TRBV12-3/TRBV12-4
D gene: .
clone size: .

CDR3 DNA: TGTGCCTGGAGTGTCTCAGGGGGCCGATACGAGCAGTACTTC
CDR3 protein: CAWSVSGGRYEQYF
J gene: TRBJ2-7
V gene: TRBV30
D gene: TRBD1
clone size: once

CDR3 DNA: TGTGCCAGCAGCCCCCATCGGGGAGACGCAACGCAGTATTTT
CDR3 protein: CASSPHRGDATQYF
J gene: TRBJ2-3
V gene: TRBV11-3
D gene: .
clone size: .

CDR3 DNA: TGTGCCAGCAAAAGGACTAGCGGCTACGAGCAGTACTTC
CDR3 protein: CASKRTSGYEQYF
J gene: TRBJ2-7
V gene: TRBV12-3/TRBV12-4
D gene: TRBD2
clone size: .

CDR3 DNA: TGCAGCGTTGACAGGGTCTATGGCTACACCTTC
CDR3 protein: CSVDRVYGYTF
J gene: TRBJ1-2
V gene: TRBV29-1
D gene: .
clone size: .

CDR3 DNA: TGTGCCAGCAGGAGCGGACAGTATGGCTACACCTTC
CDR3 protein: CASRSGQYGYTF
J gene: TRBJ1-2
V gene: TRBV3-1/TRBV3-2
D gene: .
clone size: .

CDR3 DNA: TGTGCCAGCAGCCAAGTATCTTTTGGCTACACCTTC
CDR3 protein: CASSQVSFGYTF
J gene: TRBJ1-2
V gene: TRBV4-2
D gene: .
clone size: .

CDR3 DNA: TGTGCCAGCAGCTTAGATTGGGGAGGGTACACTGAAGCTTTCTTT
CDR3 protein: CASSLDWGGYTEAFF
J gene: TRBJ1-1
V gene: TRBV11-2
D gene: .
clone size: .

CDR3 DNA: TGTGCCAGCAGCTTAGGAGGCGGGAGTCTGACCCAGTACTTC
CDR3 protein: CASSLGGGSLTQYF
J gene: TRBJ2-5
V gene: TRBV7-2
D gene: TRBD2
clone size: .

CDR3 DNA: TGTGCCAGCAGTTACGGTGGCATTGATAACACTGAAGCTTTCTTT
CDR3 protein: CASSYGGIDNTEAFF
J gene: TRBJ1-1
V gene: TRBV6-5
D gene: .
clone size: .

CDR3 DNA: TGTGCCAGTAGTATTAACAGGGGGGCCTCCTACGAGCAGTACTTC
CDR3 protein: CASSINRGASYEQYF
J gene: TRBJ2-7
V gene: TRBV19
D gene: TRBD1
clone size: .

CDR3 DNA: TGTGCCAGCAGCCCCGGGGGTAGCTACTACGAGCAGTACTTC
CDR3 protein: CASSPGGSYYEQYF
J gene: TRBJ2-7
V gene: TRBV5-6
D gene: .
clone size: .

CDR3 DNA: TGTGCCACCAGCAGAGAGACCCTTCCCGAGATCTACAATGAGCAGTTCTTC
CDR3 protein: CATSRETLPEIYNEQFF
J gene: TRBJ2-1
V gene: TRBV15
D gene: .
clone size: .

CDR3 DNA: TGTGCCATCAGTGGGACAGGGTCGGATTCACCCCTCCACTTT
CDR3 protein: CAISGTGSDSPLHF
J gene: TRBJ1-6
V gene: TRBV10-3
D gene: TRBD1
clone size: .

CDR3 DNA: TGTGCCAGCAGCCAAGAATACAGGGTCTCGAACTATGGCTACACCTTC
CDR3 protein: CASSQEYRVSNYGYTF
J gene: TRBJ1-2
V gene: TRBV3-1/TRBV3-2
D gene: .
clone size: .

CDR3 DNA: TGTGCCAGCAGTGCAGACAGATTCAATCAGCCCCAGCATTTT
CDR3 protein: CASSADRFNQPQHF
J gene: TRBJ1-5
V gene: TRBV6-1
D gene: .
clone size: .

CDR3 DNA: TGTGCCAGCAGCCATCCCGGCACCACTGGAAACACCATATATTTT
CDR3 protein: CASSHPGTTGNTIYF
J gene: TRBJ1-3
V gene: TRBV3-1/TRBV3-2
D gene: .
clone size: .

CDR3 DNA: TGTGCCAGTAGTGGGGATGACTTGAGGCCCGGGGAGCTGTTTTTT
CDR3 protein: CASSGDDLRPGELFF
J gene: TRBJ2-2
V gene: TRBV19
D gene: .
clone size: medium-sized

CDR3 DNA: TGTGCCAGTAGTATCGGGACAGGTGGGTCAGGTGGCTACACCTTC
CDR3 protein: CASSIGTGGSGGYTF
J gene: TRBJ1-2
V gene: TRBV19
D gene: TRBD1
clone size: .

CDR3 DNA: TGTGCCAGTAGATTGGCCGGGGAGCTGTTTTTT
CDR3 protein: CASRLAGELFF
J gene: TRBJ2-2
V gene: TRBV19
D gene: .
clone size: few

CDR3 DNA: TGTGCCAGCAGTTTATCCCGGGCAACTAATGAAAAACTGTTTTTT
CDR3 protein: CASSLSRATNEKLFF
J gene: TRBJ1-4
V gene: TRBV27
D gene: .
clone size: .

CDR3 DNA: TGCGCCAGTTATCTTGGACTCAGCACAGATACGCAGTATTTT
CDR3 protein: CASYLGLSTDTQYF
J gene: TRBJ2-3
V gene: TRBV10-1
D gene: .
clone size: .

CDR3 DNA: TGTGCCAGCAGCCCGGAAAGAGTCTATGGCTACACCTTC
CDR3 protein: CASSPERVYGYTF
J gene: TRBJ1-2
V gene: TRBV12-3/TRBV12-4
D gene: .
clone size: .